These T cell receptor beta chains were read from a single sample in a study of shared clonotypes between healthy human individuals. Data came from immunoSEQ multiplex PCR; TCRdb stores just in-frame clones and leaves some out. The data hold some 2,100,000 clones, with around 95% observed a single time. Sequenced input: naive CD4+ T cells sorted from blood. These receptors all stem from a young man in good health. Each CDR3 is given with its conserved first and last residue. Each record gives: CDR3 length, clone size, D gene, V gene, J gene, CDR3 DNA, CDR3 protein. A D gene is named only where the DNA matches it firmly. Rows may omit the clone size; those that give it use once, few, many or a size class.

CDR3 length: 16
clone size: .
D gene: .
V gene: TRBV5-4
J gene: TRBJ2-3
CDR3 DNA: TGTGCCAGCAGCTTATCCCAGCGAAGGCCCACAGATACGCAGTATTTT
CDR3 protein: CASSLSQRRPTDTQYF

CDR3 length: 11
clone size: .
D gene: .
V gene: TRBV25-1
J gene: TRBJ1-1
CDR3 DNA: TGTGCCAGCAGTGACCCCCCTCGGGCTTTCTTT
CDR3 protein: CASSDPPRAFF

CDR3 length: 12
clone size: .
D gene: .
V gene: TRBV6-5
J gene: TRBJ2-2
CDR3 DNA: TGTGCCAGCAGTCGGGGGACCGGGGAGCTGTTTTTT
CDR3 protein: CASSRGTGELFF

CDR3 length: 11
clone size: .
D gene: .
V gene: TRBV20-1
J gene: TRBJ2-2
CDR3 DNA: TGCAGTGCTAGCAGCACCGGGGAGCTGTTTTTT
CDR3 protein: CSASSTGELFF

CDR3 length: 14
clone size: .
D gene: .
V gene: TRBV28
J gene: TRBJ2-7
CDR3 DNA: TGTGCCAGCAGGCCCGGGACGGGAGTTGGGGAGCAGTACTTC
CDR3 protein: CASRPGTGVGEQYF

CDR3 length: 12
clone size: .
D gene: .
V gene: TRBV6-6
J gene: TRBJ1-5
CDR3 DNA: TGTGCCAGCAGTGTAGGGAATCAGCCCCAGCATTTT
CDR3 protein: CASSVGNQPQHF

CDR3 length: 12
clone size: .
D gene: .
V gene: TRBV27
J gene: TRBJ1-2
CDR3 DNA: TGTGCCAGCAGTCCTACTTGGGGTGGCTACACCTTC
CDR3 protein: CASSPTWGGYTF

CDR3 length: 15
clone size: .
D gene: .
V gene: TRBV5-1
J gene: TRBJ1-5
CDR3 DNA: TGCGCCAGCAGCGCTACAGGGAATAGCAATCAGCCCCAGCATTTT
CDR3 protein: CASSATGNSNQPQHF

CDR3 length: 14
clone size: few
D gene: .
V gene: TRBV4-1
J gene: TRBJ2-7
CDR3 DNA: TGCGCCAGCAGCTATTGGGAAGGGTCCTACGAGCAGTACTTC
CDR3 protein: CASSYWEGSYEQYF

CDR3 length: 14
clone size: .
D gene: TRBD2
V gene: TRBV7-3
J gene: TRBJ2-1
CDR3 DNA: TGTGCCAGCAGCTTCCAGCGGGGGACTCTCGCGCAGTTCTTC
CDR3 protein: CASSFQRGTLAQFF

CDR3 length: 13
clone size: .
D gene: .
V gene: TRBV28
J gene: TRBJ1-2
CDR3 DNA: TGTGCCAGCAGTCCCGGTCAGGGTGGTGGCTACACCTTC
CDR3 protein: CASSPGQGGGYTF

CDR3 length: 15
clone size: .
D gene: TRBD1
V gene: TRBV27
J gene: TRBJ1-5
CDR3 DNA: TGTGCCAGCAGGTACAGGGGGTCTAGCAATCAGCCCCAGCATTTT
CDR3 protein: CASRYRGSSNQPQHF

CDR3 length: 15
clone size: .
D gene: TRBD2
V gene: TRBV9
J gene: TRBJ2-1
CDR3 DNA: TGTGCCAGCAGCGTAGTTAGCGGGAGAGACAATGAGCAGTTCTTC
CDR3 protein: CASSVVSGRDNEQFF

CDR3 length: 13
clone size: .
D gene: .
V gene: TRBV29-1
J gene: TRBJ2-2
CDR3 DNA: TGCAGCGTTGTCCTCGCGAACACCGGGGAGCTGTTTTTT
CDR3 protein: CSVVLANTGELFF

CDR3 length: 15
clone size: .
D gene: .
V gene: TRBV18
J gene: TRBJ1-2
CDR3 DNA: TGTGCCAGCTCACCAGGCCCATCGACCGTCTATGGCTACACCTTC
CDR3 protein: CASSPGPSTVYGYTF

CDR3 length: 15
clone size: .
D gene: .
V gene: TRBV9
J gene: TRBJ2-3
CDR3 DNA: TGTGCCAGCAGCGTAGTGGGATATCCCACAGATACGCAGTATTTT
CDR3 protein: CASSVVGYPTDTQYF

CDR3 length: 13
clone size: .
D gene: .
V gene: TRBV7-8
J gene: TRBJ2-5
CDR3 DNA: TGTGCCAGCAGCCCCCCCAGGGAAGAGACCCAGTACTTC
CDR3 protein: CASSPPREETQYF

CDR3 length: 14
clone size: .
D gene: TRBD1
V gene: TRBV28
J gene: TRBJ1-5
CDR3 DNA: TGTGCCAGCAGTTTCGAGGCAGGGGGTCAGCCCCAGCATTTT
CDR3 protein: CASSFEAGGQPQHF

CDR3 length: 15
clone size: .
D gene: TRBD1
V gene: TRBV19
J gene: TRBJ1-5
CDR3 DNA: TGTGCCAGTAGTGGGACAGCCAGAAGCAATCAGCCCCAGCATTTT
CDR3 protein: CASSGTARSNQPQHF

CDR3 length: 13
clone size: .
D gene: .
V gene: TRBV5-1
J gene: TRBJ1-2
CDR3 DNA: TGCGCCAGCAGCCTCCAGGAAACCGATGGCTACACCTTC
CDR3 protein: CASSLQETDGYTF

CDR3 length: 15
clone size: .
D gene: TRBD1
V gene: TRBV15
J gene: TRBJ2-7
CDR3 DNA: TGTGCCACCAGCTGGACAGGGGCTGGGGAATCCGAGCAGTACTTC
CDR3 protein: CATSWTGAGESEQYF

CDR3 length: 16
clone size: .
D gene: .
V gene: TRBV5-1
J gene: TRBJ2-7
CDR3 DNA: TGCGCCAGCAGCTTGGCCAGTGGTCGGCTCGCGTCGGAGCAGTACTTC
CDR3 protein: CASSLASGRLASEQYF

CDR3 length: 16
clone size: .
D gene: .
V gene: TRBV6-6
J gene: TRBJ1-3
CDR3 DNA: TGTGCCAGCAGTTCAGGGTATCAGGGTACATTGAACACCATATATTTT
CDR3 protein: CASSSGYQGTLNTIYF

CDR3 length: 15
clone size: .
D gene: .
V gene: TRBV11-2
J gene: TRBJ1-1
CDR3 DNA: TGTGCCAGCAGCTTAGAAGGGCGGGAGAACACTGAAGCTTTCTTT
CDR3 protein: CASSLEGRENTEAFF

CDR3 length: 15
clone size: .
D gene: TRBD1
V gene: TRBV29-1
J gene: TRBJ2-3
CDR3 DNA: TGCAGCGTTGCTGTGTGGGACAGAAGCACAGATACGCAGTATTTT
CDR3 protein: CSVAVWDRSTDTQYF

CDR3 length: 15
clone size: .
D gene: .
V gene: TRBV7-3
J gene: TRBJ2-7
CDR3 DNA: TGTGCCAGCAGCTTACGGGCAGAGATCCATTACGAGCAGTACTTC
CDR3 protein: CASSLRAEIHYEQYF

CDR3 length: 17
clone size: .
D gene: TRBD2
V gene: TRBV10-2
J gene: TRBJ2-5
CDR3 DNA: TGCGCCAGCAGAGCCGGGACTAGCGGGAGGATCCAAGAGACCCAGTACTTC
CDR3 protein: CASRAGTSGRIQETQYF

CDR3 length: 13
clone size: .
D gene: .
V gene: TRBV29-1
J gene: TRBJ2-7
CDR3 DNA: TGCAGCGTTGTCCTAAAGGGGAAGTACGAGCAGTACTTC
CDR3 protein: CSVVLKGKYEQYF

CDR3 length: 15
clone size: .
D gene: TRBD2
V gene: TRBV2
J gene: TRBJ2-1
CDR3 DNA: TGTGCCAGCGGCCAAACGGCGGGGGGGCGCAATGAGCAGTTCTTC
CDR3 protein: CASGQTAGGRNEQFF

CDR3 length: 11
clone size: .
D gene: .
V gene: TRBV6-1
J gene: TRBJ2-1
CDR3 DNA: TGTGCCAGCAGTGAAGACAATGAGCAGTTCTTC
CDR3 protein: CASSEDNEQFF

CDR3 length: 15
clone size: .
D gene: TRBD1
V gene: TRBV28
J gene: TRBJ1-5
CDR3 DNA: TGTGCCAGCAGTTTACTTACAGGGGCCCCACTGCCCCAGCATTTT
CDR3 protein: CASSLLTGAPLPQHF

CDR3 length: 14
clone size: .
D gene: .
V gene: TRBV6-1
J gene: TRBJ1-6
CDR3 DNA: TGTGCCAGCAGTGAAGGGCCCCCGCGGTCACCCCTCCACTTT
CDR3 protein: CASSEGPPRSPLHF

CDR3 length: 14
clone size: .
D gene: TRBD2
V gene: TRBV11-3
J gene: TRBJ2-7
CDR3 DNA: TGTGCCAGCAGCTTAGCTAGCGGGCCCTACGAGCAGTACTTC
CDR3 protein: CASSLASGPYEQYF

CDR3 length: 15
clone size: once
D gene: .
V gene: TRBV9
J gene: TRBJ1-5
CDR3 DNA: TGTGCCAGCAGCGTAACCGACGACCAAAATCAGCCCCAGCATTTT
CDR3 protein: CASSVTDDQNQPQHF

CDR3 length: 15
clone size: .
D gene: TRBD1
V gene: TRBV6-6
J gene: TRBJ1-5
CDR3 DNA: TGTGCCAGCAGGGAAGACAGGGGCCGCAATCAGCCCCAGCATTTT
CDR3 protein: CASREDRGRNQPQHF

CDR3 length: 13
clone size: .
D gene: .
V gene: TRBV18
J gene: TRBJ1-1
CDR3 DNA: TGTGCCAGCTCCCGCGACGGGAACACTGAAGCTTTCTTT
CDR3 protein: CASSRDGNTEAFF

CDR3 length: 16
clone size: .
D gene: TRBD1
V gene: TRBV4-1
J gene: TRBJ2-2
CDR3 DNA: TGCGCCAGCAGCCAGACAGGGGGCGTCGGGACCGGGGAGCTGTTTTTT
CDR3 protein: CASSQTGGVGTGELFF

CDR3 length: 13
clone size: once
D gene: .
V gene: TRBV10-3
J gene: TRBJ1-1
CDR3 DNA: TGTGCCATCAGTGAGAGCGCGAACACTGAAGCTTTCTTT
CDR3 protein: CAISESANTEAFF

CDR3 length: 16
clone size: once
D gene: TRBD1
V gene: TRBV25-1
J gene: TRBJ2-2
CDR3 DNA: TGTGCCAGCAGTGGGACCGGGACAGGGAACACCGGGGAGCTGTTTTTT
CDR3 protein: CASSGTGTGNTGELFF

CDR3 length: 14
clone size: .
D gene: TRBD1
V gene: TRBV7-2
J gene: TRBJ2-5
CDR3 DNA: TGTGCCAGCAGCTTCCTGACAGGGGGAGAGACCCAGTACTTC
CDR3 protein: CASSFLTGGETQYF

CDR3 length: 13
clone size: once
D gene: .
V gene: TRBV11-2
J gene: TRBJ2-4
CDR3 DNA: TGTGCCAGCAGCTTTACAGGCCAGGACATTCAGTACTTC
CDR3 protein: CASSFTGQDIQYF

CDR3 length: 10
clone size: .
D gene: .
V gene: TRBV6-4
J gene: TRBJ2-5
CDR3 DNA: TGTGCCAGCAGGAGGGGGACCCAGTACTTC
CDR3 protein: CASRRGTQYF

CDR3 length: 14
clone size: .
D gene: .
V gene: TRBV19
J gene: TRBJ1-2
CDR3 DNA: TGTGCCAGTAGGTCGGGGAGTGAGGGCTATGGCTACACCTTC
CDR3 protein: CASRSGSEGYGYTF

CDR3 length: 17
clone size: .
D gene: TRBD2
V gene: TRBV19
J gene: TRBJ2-7
CDR3 DNA: TGTGCCAGTAGTACAACGGGACTAGCGGGAGACTCCTACGAGCAGTACTTC
CDR3 protein: CASSTTGLAGDSYEQYF

CDR3 length: 19
clone size: .
D gene: TRBD2
V gene: TRBV7-9
J gene: TRBJ2-7
CDR3 DNA: TGTGCCAGCAGCCGGGTCCATAGCGGGAGGGCCAGCAATTCCTACGAGCAGTACTTC
CDR3 protein: CASSRVHSGRASNSYEQYF

CDR3 length: 15
clone size: .
D gene: .
V gene: TRBV5-1
J gene: TRBJ2-5
CDR3 DNA: TGCGCCAGCAGCTTCGAGCGGAGGAACCAAGAGACCCAGTACTTC
CDR3 protein: CASSFERRNQETQYF